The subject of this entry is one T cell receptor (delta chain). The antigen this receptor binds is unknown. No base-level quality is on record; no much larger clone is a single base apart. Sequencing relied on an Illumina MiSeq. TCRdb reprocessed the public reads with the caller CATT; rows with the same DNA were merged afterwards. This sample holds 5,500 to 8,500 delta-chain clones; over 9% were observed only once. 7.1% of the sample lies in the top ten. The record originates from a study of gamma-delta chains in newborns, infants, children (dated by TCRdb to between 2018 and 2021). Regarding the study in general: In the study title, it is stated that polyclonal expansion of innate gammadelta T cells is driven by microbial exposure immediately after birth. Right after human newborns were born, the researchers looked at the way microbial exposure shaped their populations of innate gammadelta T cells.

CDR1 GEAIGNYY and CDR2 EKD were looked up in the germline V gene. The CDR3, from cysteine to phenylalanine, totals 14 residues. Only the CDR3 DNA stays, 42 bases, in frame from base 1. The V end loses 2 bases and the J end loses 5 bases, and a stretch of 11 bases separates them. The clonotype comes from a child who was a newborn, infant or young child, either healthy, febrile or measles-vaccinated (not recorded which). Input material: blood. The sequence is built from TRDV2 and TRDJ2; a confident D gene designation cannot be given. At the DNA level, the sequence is TGTGCCTGTGACATACTGTGGGACACAGCACAACTCTTCTTT. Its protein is CACDILWDTAQLFF.